One sample yielded the 8 T cell receptor beta chains listed below, sequenced in a study of shared clonotypes between healthy human individuals. Profiling relied on immunoSEQ multiplex PCR, and the TCRdb table lists in-frame clones only, not all of them. The sample lists fewer than 1.4 million clones, around 78% occurring once. The sample was memory CD4+ T cells from PBMCs. This sample's subset: CD45RA-negative fraction. These receptors all stem from a man aged 18 to 29 in good health. Some clones in this sample may be carry-over from other donors' samples.

The V call is TRBV27, the J call TRBJ2-7; maybe TRBD2 (5 bases). Trimming shortened V by 6 bases and J by 0 bases, and 15 bases separated the two germline ends. CDR1 MNHEY and CDR2 SMNVEV come from the germline V gene (reference sequence). This CDR3 comprises 15 residues. DNA of the CDR3: TGTGCCAGCAGAAAGGAGAGGGATCACTCCTACGAGCAGTACTTC. Translated, it gives CASRKERDHSYEQYF.

The chain recombines TRBV6-6 with TRBJ2-7, with TRBD1 matching over 7 bases. The J segment lost 9 bases and the V segment lost 6 bases, leaving 11 bases of the junction unmatched. Germline V gives CDR1 MNHNY, CDR2 SVGAGI (reference sequence). The CDR3 length is 13 residues. For the CDR3, the DNA is TGTGCCAGCAGCTTCGGGACAGATCCCTCGCAGTACTTC. Translation: CASSFGTDPSQYF.

The CDR3 coding sequence is TGTGCCAGCAGCTTAGGCGACAGGGGAGTAGGTGAAAAACTGTTTTTT. This encodes CASSLGDRGVGEKLFF. This chain joins TRBV7-9 and TRBJ1-4; 8 bases map to TRBD1. J gave up 7 bases and V 1 base, and 8 bases lay outside the gene matches. CDR1 and CDR2 (germline): SEHNR, FQNEAQ (reference sequence). The CDR3 runs to 16 residues. Using reference TRBV7-9 and TRBJ1-4 for the parts outside the CDR3, the full variable domain is DTGVSQNPRHKITKRGQNVTFRCDPISEHNRLYWYRQTLGQGPEFLTYFQNEAQLEKSRLLSDRFSAERPKGSFSTLEIQRTEQGDSAMYLCASSLGDRGVGEKLFFGSGTQLSVL.

Note on this clone: Additional DNA sequences in this sample encode the identical CDR3. The V call is TRBV11-1, the J call TRBJ1-1; TRBD1 might be the D (5 bases). The CDR3 totals 14 residues. Germline CDR1 SGHAT, CDR2 FQDESV (reference sequence). Trimming left V 5 bases short and J 5 bases short, with 15 bases between. CDR3 nucleotides: TGTGCCAGCAGCCCCGATGGGGGGGGAACTGAAGCTTTCTTT. Its protein is CASSPDGGGTEAFF.

The J gene is TRBJ2-3, the V gene TRBV27; the D gene is possibly TRBD1 (6 bases). Trimming pared 5 bases from V and 2 bases from J, leaving 17 bases between. This CDR3 region has 16 residues. Per the germline V gene, CDR1 is MNHEY and CDR2 is SMNVEV (reference sequence). The CDR3 loop reads CASSPNRASFTDTQYF. DNA of the CDR3: TGTGCCAGCAGTCCCAACAGGGCTTCTTTCACAGATACGCAGTATTTT.

In its sample, this clone was seen a few times. This sample also contains other DNA sequences that code for the same CDR3. V usage is TRBV2 and J usage is TRBJ2-2, with 12 bases that match TRBD1. The CDR3 consists of 15 residues. With 6 bases clipped from V and 4 bases from J, the junction kept 3 bases outside the gene matches. Germline loops: CDR1 SNHLY, CDR2 FYNNEI. CDR3 protein: CASRGTGGTTGELFF. The CDR3 nucleotides read TGTGCCAGCAGAGGGACAGGGGGCACCACCGGGGAGCTGTTTTTT.

This clone was seen repeatedly, ten times or more. V gene TRBV28 combines with J gene TRBJ2-2; D perhaps matches TRBD1 (5 bases). The germline gives CDR1 MDHEN, CDR2 SYDVKM. V lost 5 bases and J lost 2, with 15 bases in between. This CDR3 has 16 amino acids. The CDR3 protein is CASSLIGAKNTGELFF. The CDR3 DNA follows: TGTGCCAGCAGTCTAATAGGGGCTAAAAACACCGGGGAGCTGTTTTTT.

This clone was picked up one time. V is TRBV19 and J is TRBJ1-1; D unresolved. Germline values: CDR1 LNHDA, CDR2 SQIVND (reference sequence). Trimming stripped 5 bases from V and 3 bases from J, with 13 bases between. This CDR3 has 14 amino acids. CDR3 protein: CASSGEGTDTEAFF. For the CDR3, the DNA is TGTGCCAGTAGTGGCGAGGGAACGGACACTGAAGCTTTCTTT.